The entry below describes one T cell receptor (beta chain). This clonotype was observed a handful of times. It has no known antigen specificity. Within one base of it there is no much larger clone, and no base qualities were kept. Relative to germline, V is missing 3 bases and J is missing 5 bases, with 7 bases of the junction outside any gene match. As encoded in the germline V gene, CDR1 is SGHTA while CDR2 is FQGNSA. Taken from cysteine to phenylalanine, the CDR3 has 15 residues. Of all the DNA, just the CDR3 is kept, 45 bases in frame from base 1. The data originate from a study of response to subunit inactivated influenza vaccine (dated by TCRdb to 2016 to 2019). As for the study more broadly: Deep quantitative T cell receptor repertoire profiling was used in the study to track responses to a trivalent subunit inactivated influenza vaccine.

The study at large found these results: It was suggested by the authors that each seasonal influenza vaccination may recruit only a limited number of new T cells.

The protocol used for the library was RT-PCR. Reads for this sample came from an Illumina HiSeq 2500. TCRdb itself trimmed the public reads at Q25 with fastp, ran MiXCR and retained productive beta chains. A single entry per CDR3 protein holds the most common genes and DNA from its merged rows. In this sample the table shows 400,000 to 650,000 distinct CDR3 sequences, approximately 6.9% of which occur a single time. The top ten clones comprise around 14% of the sample. The V and J genes are TRBV7-2 and TRBJ2-7; 10 of the junction bases match TRBD2. The sample here was PBMCs from blood, taken 23 to 25 months after vaccination. The clonotype comes from a man between 45 and 75 years old who received an inactivated influenza vaccine. Donor details come from another sample of the same person, matched by shared clones. The CDR3 region has the sequence CASSLSASGGNEQYF. In nucleotide form, the sequence is TGTGCCAGCAGCTTGAGCGCTAGCGGGGGCAACGAGCAGTACTTC.